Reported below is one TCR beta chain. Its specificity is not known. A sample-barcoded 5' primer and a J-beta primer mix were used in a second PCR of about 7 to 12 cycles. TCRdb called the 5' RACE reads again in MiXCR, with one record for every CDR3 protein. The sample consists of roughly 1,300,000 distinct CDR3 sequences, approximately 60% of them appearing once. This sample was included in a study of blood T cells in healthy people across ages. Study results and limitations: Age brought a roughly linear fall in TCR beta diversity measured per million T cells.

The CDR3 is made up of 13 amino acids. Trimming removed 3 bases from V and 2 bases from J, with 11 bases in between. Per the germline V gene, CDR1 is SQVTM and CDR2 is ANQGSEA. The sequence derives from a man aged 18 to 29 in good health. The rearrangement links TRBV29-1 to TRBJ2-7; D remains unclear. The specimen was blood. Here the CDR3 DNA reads TGCAGCGTTGAGGGCAGGACCGCCTACGAGCAGTACTTC. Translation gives CSVEGRTAYEQYF.